This T cell receptor (beta chain) was obtained from a study of response to subunit inactivated influenza vaccine. MiXCR, run by TCRdb on the RT-PCR reads, gives a single entry per CDR3 protein. The sample holds 300,000 to 350,000 distinct CDR3 sequences, about a fifth seen once. There are 12 residues in the CDR3. Germline CDR1 is DFQATT and CDR2 is SNEGSKA (reference sequence). With 4 bases removed from V and 5 bases from J, the gap between germline ends came to 11 bases. This clonotype was observed a handful of times. Sequenced material: PBMCs from blood, taken 21 months after vaccination. The source of this sequence is a man in his fifties or sixties who received an inactivated influenza vaccine. This chain links TRBV20-1 with TRBJ2-5; tentative D call: TRBD1 (5 bases). The CDR3 coding sequence is TGCAGTGCTACCAGGGAACGGGAGACCCAGTACTTC. It is translated as CSATRERETQYF.